This T cell receptor (beta chain) was identified in a study of blood T cell repertoires in COVID-19 (dated by TCRdb to about 2020). Background for the entire study: The collaborator samples originated in the United States, Italy and Spain and spanned the acute and convalescent phases of COVID-19. The material from the prospective study consisted of cDNA or gDNA derived from T cells, B-cell-depleted T cells, or PBMCs. Deeply sampled blood TCRbeta repertoires from subjects exposed to, actively infected with, or recovered from COVID-19 were included in the dataset. The repertoires were released in a freely available public database intended as a resource for research on the immune response to SARS-CoV-2. The samples were drawn from the first 160 participants of the ongoing ImmuneRACE study and from some 1,300 subjects provided by 6 global collaborators. Nearly every sample came with metadata listing a de-identified subject ID, COVID-19 status, age in years and sex. Where available, HLA class I and class II types were taken from metadata supplied by the sample provider and were not determined by assay-based typing. The paper's findings and limits, for the study overall: How much clinical and demographic metadata was included differed by source and by participant, and the metadata was provided uncurated.

In the case of this clone: Its antigen specificity is not known. Base qualities are not provided; no much larger clone lies one nucleotide away.

Collaborating institutions collected whole blood in K2EDTA tubes following their own protocols. For TCRbeta analysis, collaborator samples were shipped as frozen whole blood, as isolated PBMCs, or as DNA extracted from either sample type. TCRbeta CDR3 regions were amplified from genomic DNA using the immunoSEQ Assay, a bias-controlled multiplex PCR. Processing in the source paper ran as follows. Nucleated cell counts per sample were estimated from amplification of reference gene primers within the assay. To quantify the absolute abundance of each unique TCRbeta CDR3 rearrangement, sequence reads were collapsed and filtered. For each sample, productive Simpson clonality was calculated by taking the square root of Simpson's diversity index across productive rearrangements. This immuneACCESS table, as held by TCRdb, lists in-frame sequences with V and J called but not all clones. Of the missing ones, under half trace to an unresolved V gene in checked studies; the others have no known cause. V, J and clone size are taken as reported in that table, and D and trimming were inferred from the DNA itself. The table for this sample lists roughly 250,000 clones; around 82% of them were counted only once. Approximately 5% of the sample is held by the ten biggest clonotypes.

CDR3 length: 12 amino acids, cysteine to phenylalanine. The CDR3 DNA has 36 bases and is translated from base 1. The germline V gene (reference sequence) gives CDR1 as LNHDA and CDR2 as SQIVND. Trimming takes 10 bases off V and 9 bases off J; junction bases not matched to a gene: 8. Material for sequencing was peripheral blood. This TCR was sampled from a woman older than 75 with active or convalescent COVID-19. Rearrangement joined TRBV19 to TRBJ1-5; 8 bases in the middle match TRBD1. The sequence in DNA is TGTGCCACGAAACAGGGGGAGAGGCCCCAGCATTTT. Its translation reads: CATKQGERPQHF.